This paragraph reports one TCR beta chain. Its antigen is currently unknown. The germline V and J ends were trimmed by 5 bases and 3 bases, with 8 bases remaining between them. This CDR3 is built from 12 residues. The germline gives CDR1 SGDLS, CDR2 YYNGEE. Primers: 60 Vbeta forward and 13 Jbeta reverse. TCRdb's copy holds only in-frame clones and misses some; the assay was immunoSEQ multiplex PCR. This table holds some 130,000 clones, around 81% found once. The sample is drawn from a study of cytomegalovirus exposure and HLA in healthy donors. Regarding the study as a whole: The study labeled 150 to 200 TCR beta chains cytomegalovirus-associated. A later analysis reportedly found that, within productive TCRs, an Asian-associated ancestry cluster had fewer N-insertions than the mean observed across the roughly 730 donors.

Sequencing used PBMCs. The chain combines TRBV9 with TRBJ2-5; D is possibly TRBD2 (5 bases). The TCR sequence derives from a man aged 18 to 30 in good health and CMV-seronegative. CDR3 coding DNA: TGTGCCAGCAGGAACGGGGAAGAGACCCAGTACTTC. It is translated as CASRNGEETQYF.